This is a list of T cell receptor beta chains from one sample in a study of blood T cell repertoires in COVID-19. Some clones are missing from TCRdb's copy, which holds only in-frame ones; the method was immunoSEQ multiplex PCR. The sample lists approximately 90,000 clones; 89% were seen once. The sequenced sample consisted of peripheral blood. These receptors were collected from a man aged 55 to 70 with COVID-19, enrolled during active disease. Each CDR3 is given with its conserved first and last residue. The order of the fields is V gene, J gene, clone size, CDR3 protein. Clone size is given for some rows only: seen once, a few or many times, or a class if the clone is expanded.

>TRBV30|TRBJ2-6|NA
CAWIEAAGANVLTF
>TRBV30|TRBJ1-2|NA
CAWSIQGVYGYTF
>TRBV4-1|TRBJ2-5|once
CASSQPDRVETQYF
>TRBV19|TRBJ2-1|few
CASSMGRALQSEQFF
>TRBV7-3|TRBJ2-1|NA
CASSLQAGDNEQFF
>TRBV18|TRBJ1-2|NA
CASSQRTGGYGYTF
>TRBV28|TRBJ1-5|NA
CASHQWNQPQHF
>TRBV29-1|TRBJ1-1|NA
CSVDRGTLKAFF
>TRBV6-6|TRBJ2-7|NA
CASRPAGPSYEQYF
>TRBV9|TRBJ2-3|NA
CASSVAVGPDTQYF
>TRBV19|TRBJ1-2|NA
CATAKDRFFNYGYTF
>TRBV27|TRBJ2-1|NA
CASSLRRLAAYNEQFF
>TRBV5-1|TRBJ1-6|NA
CASSLRQGVDSPLHF
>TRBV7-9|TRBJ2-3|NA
CASSSLAGGPRGTDTQYF
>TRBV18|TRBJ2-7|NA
CASSPGEATYEQYF
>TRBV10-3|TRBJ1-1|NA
CAISEMTGGIANTEAFF
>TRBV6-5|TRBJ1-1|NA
CASSTGRRGTEAFF
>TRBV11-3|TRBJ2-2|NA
CASSFSGDGELFF
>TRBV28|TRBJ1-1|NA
CASRNRGRDTEAFF
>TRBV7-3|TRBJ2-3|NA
CASSSVVGTDQSTDTQYF
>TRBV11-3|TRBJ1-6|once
CASSSGTGGLQALHF
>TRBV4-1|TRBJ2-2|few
CASSQDTGGGTTGELFF
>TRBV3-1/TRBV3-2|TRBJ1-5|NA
CASSPQTASNQPQHF
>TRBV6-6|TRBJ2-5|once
CASSYSRETQYF
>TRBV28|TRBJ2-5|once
CASRQGTRGETQYF
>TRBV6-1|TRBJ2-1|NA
CASSELEGQGANEQFF
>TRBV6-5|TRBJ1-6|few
CASSLLASSPLHF